The 10 T cell receptor beta chains below all came from one sample that was sequenced in a study of blood T cell repertoires in COVID-19. The table came from immunoSEQ multiplex PCR; TCRdb's copy has only in-frame clones and leaves some out. The table shows some 110,000 clones, with approximately 80% occurring only once. Sequencing was carried out using peripheral blood. The receptor set was obtained from a woman older than 75 with acute or convalescent COVID-19.

The chain employs TRBV11-3 and TRBJ2-1; D not certain. V lost 5 bases and J 2 bases, leaving 10 bases between the germline ends. Germline assignment: CDR1 SGHNT and CDR2 YENEEA. The CDR3 has 14 amino acids. CDR3 sequence reads: CASSPRLTYNEQFF. The CDR3, as DNA: TGTGCCAGCAGCCCGAGATTAACCTACAATGAGCAGTTCTTC.

The rearrangement links TRBV29-1 to TRBJ1-5; 8 bases are shared with TRBD1. This CDR3 spans 12 amino acids. Unmatched junction bases numbered 5, after V lost 6 bases and J lost 7 bases. Germline V gene sequence: CDR1 SQVTM, CDR2 ANQGSEA. The DNA for the CDR3 is TGCAGCGTCAGGGGGCGCGGACAGCCCCAGCATTTT. It codes for CSVRGRGQPQHF. Supplemented by reference TRBV29-1 and TRBJ1-5, the full variable domain reads SAVISQKPSRDICQRGTSLTIQCQVDSQVTMMFWYRQQPGQSLTLIATANQGSEATYESGFVIDKFPISRPNLTFSTLTVSNMSPEDSSIYLCSVRGRGQPQHFGDGTRLSIL.

The rearrangement links TRBV5-1 to TRBJ1-1, with TRBD1 matching over 8 bases. The CDR3 totals 15 residues. Trimming removed 4 bases from V and 4 bases from J; junction bases left unmatched: 9. Germline V CDR1 and CDR2: SGHRS, YFSETQ. CDR3 DNA sequence: TGCGCCAGCAGCCGTGACAGGGGATTGGGCACTGAAGCTTTCTTT. It is translated as CASSRDRGLGTEAFF.

The chain uses TRBV6-5 and TRBJ1-3; TRBD1 is a possible D gene (5 bases). V lost 2 bases, J lost 2 bases, and 10 bases lay in between. The CDR3 is 15 residues long. Germline V gene sequence: CDR1 MNHEY, CDR2 SVGAGI. The chain's CDR3 is CASSYSLRAGNTIYF. The CDR3, as DNA: TGTGCCAGCAGTTACAGTCTCAGGGCTGGAAACACCATATATTTT.

This clone was counted only a few times. The chain recombines TRBV5-1 with TRBJ2-7, with 12 bases that match TRBD1. Germline V gene lookup returns CDR1 SGHRS and CDR2 YFSETQ. The CDR3 loop spans 14 amino acids. V lost 4 bases, J lost 7 bases, and 6 bases stayed unmatched. The CDR3 nucleotides read TGCGCCAGCAGCCCGGGACAGGGGGCGCGGGAGCAGTACTTC. Amino acid sequence: CASSPGQGAREQYF.

V gene TRBV19 combines with J gene TRBJ1-1; possibly TRBD1 for D (6 bases). The length of the CDR3 is 15 residues. V shed 2 bases and J shed 3 bases, with 13 bases lying between them. CDR1 and CDR2 from the germline V gene are LNHDA and SQIVND (reference sequence). This CDR3 reads CASSISAGAYTEAFF. The CDR3 DNA sequence: TGTGCCAGTAGTATATCCGCAGGGGCTTACACTGAAGCTTTCTTT.

This sequence joins TRBV2 and TRBJ2-5; D gene uncertain. This CDR3 contains 11 residues. V was cut by 10 bases and J by 3 bases, with 9 bases left in between. Germline values: CDR1 SNHLY, CDR2 FYNNEI. CDR3: CANSLEETQYF. CDR3 sequence (DNA): TGTGCCAATTCATTAGAAGAGACCCAGTACTTC.

J is TRBJ1-1 and V is TRBV7-2; a possible D gene is TRBD1 (6 bases). Trimming took off 0 bases at V and 5 bases at J, with 10 bases between the two ends. The germline V gene has CDR1 SGHTA and CDR2 FQGNSA. The CDR3 loop spans 14 amino acids. This CDR3 is CASSLARGVTEAFF. Written as DNA, the CDR3 is TGTGCCAGCAGCTTAGCCAGGGGTGTGACTGAAGCTTTCTTT.

The rearrangement links TRBV12-3 or TRBV12-4 to TRBJ2-2; a possible D gene is TRBD2 (6 bases). Deletions cut 11 bases from V and 1 base from J, with 8 bases between. This CDR3 contains 12 residues. CDR3 in amino acids: CAGGQNTGELFF. DNA for the CDR3: TGTGCCGGAGGGCAGAACACCGGGGAGCTGTTTTTT.

The chain employs TRBV28 and TRBJ2-7; TRBD2 agrees at 9 bases. The V and J ends lost 1 base and 3 bases, in that order; junction bases with no gene match: 13. Germline CDR1 MDHEN, CDR2 SYDVKM. The length of the CDR3 is 18 residues. CDR3 nucleotide sequence: TGTGCCAGCAGTTTATTCTCCGGACTAGCGCGACGGGGCTACGAGCAGTACTTC. This gives the protein CASSLFSGLARRGYEQYF.